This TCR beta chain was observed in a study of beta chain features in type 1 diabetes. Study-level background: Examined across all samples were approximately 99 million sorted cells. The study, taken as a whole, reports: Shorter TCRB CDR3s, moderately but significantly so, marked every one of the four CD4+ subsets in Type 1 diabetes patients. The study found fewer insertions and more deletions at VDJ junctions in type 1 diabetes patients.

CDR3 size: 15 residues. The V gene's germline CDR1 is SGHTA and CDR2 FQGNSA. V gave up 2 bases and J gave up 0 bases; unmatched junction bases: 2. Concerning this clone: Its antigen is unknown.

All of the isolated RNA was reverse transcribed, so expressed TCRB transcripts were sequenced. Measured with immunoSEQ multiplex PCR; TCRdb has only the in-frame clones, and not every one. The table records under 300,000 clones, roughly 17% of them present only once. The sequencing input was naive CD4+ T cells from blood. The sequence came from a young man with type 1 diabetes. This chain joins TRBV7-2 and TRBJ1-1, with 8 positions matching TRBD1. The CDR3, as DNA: TGTGCCAGCAGCTTATTGGGACAGGTGAACACTGAAGCTTTCTTT. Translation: CASSLLGQVNTEAFF.